This is a list of T cell receptor beta chains from one sample in a study of T cell repertoires in cytomegalovirus infection. TCRdb called the reads again in MiXCR, with one record for every CDR3 protein. The sample consists of about 470,000 distinct CDR3 sequences, about 42% of them appearing once. No antigens are known for them. Specimen: cultured PBMCs, collected from culture after CMV antigen stimulation. Every receptor here comes from a human donor in good health (CMV status not recorded). Some clones in this sample may be carry-over from other donors' samples. Both conserved end residues are part of each CDR3. The order of the fields is CDR3 DNA, CDR3 protein, CDR3 length, clone size, D gene, J gene, V gene. A D gene is named only where the DNA matches it firmly. Clone size appears in some rows only: once, few, many, or a class for an expanded clone.

CDR3 DNA: TGTGCCAGCAGCGCGACCAGTGACCCTTGGGAGACCCAGTACTTC
CDR3 protein: CASSATSDPWETQYF
CDR3 length: 15
clone size: .
D gene: .
J gene: TRBJ2-5
V gene: TRBV27

CDR3 DNA: TGTGCCAGCAGCTTATCGCAGAACACTGAAGCTTTCTTT
CDR3 protein: CASSLSQNTEAFF
CDR3 length: 13
clone size: .
D gene: .
J gene: TRBJ1-1
V gene: TRBV7-6

CDR3 DNA: TGTGCCAGCAGCTTGGGTGGAGCAGATACGCAGTATTTT
CDR3 protein: CASSLGGADTQYF
CDR3 length: 13
clone size: many
D gene: .
J gene: TRBJ2-3
V gene: TRBV7-2

CDR3 DNA: TGCAGTGCCACACTAGCGGGGGCCGTCACAGATACGCAGTATTTT
CDR3 protein: CSATLAGAVTDTQYF
CDR3 length: 15
clone size: few
D gene: TRBD2
J gene: TRBJ2-3
V gene: TRBV20-1

CDR3 DNA: TGCAGTGCTAGAGATGGGACTAGCGAGATCAATGAGCAGTTCTTC
CDR3 protein: CSARDGTSEINEQFF
CDR3 length: 15
clone size: .
D gene: TRBD2
J gene: TRBJ2-1
V gene: TRBV20-1

CDR3 DNA: TGTGCCAGTAGTCATAGCGGGAGAGAGACCCAGTACTTC
CDR3 protein: CASSHSGRETQYF
CDR3 length: 13
clone size: once
D gene: TRBD2
J gene: TRBJ2-5
V gene: TRBV19

CDR3 DNA: TGCGCCAGCAGCCAAGGACCGGGGGTTCACACTGAAGCTTTCTTT
CDR3 protein: CASSQGPGVHTEAFF
CDR3 length: 15
clone size: .
D gene: .
J gene: TRBJ1-1
V gene: TRBV4-3

CDR3 DNA: TGTGCCAGCAGCGGGTTAGGACAGATCAAGATTAACTATGGCTACACCTTC
CDR3 protein: CASSGLGQIKINYGYTF
CDR3 length: 17
clone size: .
D gene: .
J gene: TRBJ1-2
V gene: TRBV6-1

CDR3 DNA: TGCGCCAGCAGCCTCCAAGGGGCAGGGTTCAACAATGAGCAGTTCTTC
CDR3 protein: CASSLQGAGFNNEQFF
CDR3 length: 16
clone size: once
D gene: .
J gene: TRBJ2-1
V gene: TRBV5-1

CDR3 DNA: TGTGCCAGCAGCGTAAGAGGCGAGGGCTATGGCTACACCTTC
CDR3 protein: CASSVRGEGYGYTF
CDR3 length: 14
clone size: few
D gene: .
J gene: TRBJ1-2
V gene: TRBV7-2

CDR3 DNA: TGTGCCATCAGTGGGACAGGGAATCAGCCCCAGCATTTT
CDR3 protein: CAISGTGNQPQHF
CDR3 length: 13
clone size: .
D gene: TRBD1
J gene: TRBJ1-5
V gene: TRBV10-3

CDR3 DNA: TGTGCCAGCGCCCTTCGGGGAACAGATACGCAGTATTTT
CDR3 protein: CASALRGTDTQYF
CDR3 length: 13
clone size: few
D gene: .
J gene: TRBJ2-3
V gene: TRBV12-3/TRBV12-4

CDR3 DNA: TGTGCCAGCAGTGGGACTAGCGGGAGAAGGTCCTACAATGAGCAGTTCTTC
CDR3 protein: CASSGTSGRRSYNEQFF
CDR3 length: 17
clone size: many
D gene: TRBD2
J gene: TRBJ2-1
V gene: TRBV7-2

CDR3 DNA: TGTGCCAGCAGCTTAGCACACACAGATACGCAGTATTTT
CDR3 protein: CASSLAHTDTQYF
CDR3 length: 13
clone size: few
D gene: .
J gene: TRBJ2-3
V gene: TRBV7-2

CDR3 DNA: TGTGCCATCAGGGGGCCCAACGGGGCCAGGAGCTCTGGAAACACCATATATTTT
CDR3 protein: CAIRGPNGARSSGNTIYF
CDR3 length: 18
clone size: few
D gene: .
J gene: TRBJ1-3
V gene: TRBV10-3

CDR3 DNA: TGCAGTGCTGAAAAAGCAAAGGATTCACCCCTCCACTTT
CDR3 protein: CSAEKAKDSPLHF
CDR3 length: 13
clone size: .
D gene: .
J gene: TRBJ1-6
V gene: TRBV20-1

CDR3 DNA: TGTGCCAGCAGCCACAGGACAGGGCCAGGGTCCTACGAGCAGTACTTC
CDR3 protein: CASSHRTGPGSYEQYF
CDR3 length: 16
clone size: few
D gene: TRBD1
J gene: TRBJ2-7
V gene: TRBV7-2

CDR3 DNA: TGTGCCAGTTTCCCTAGCGGGGTGCGGGAGACCCAGTACTTC
CDR3 protein: CASFPSGVRETQYF
CDR3 length: 14
clone size: .
D gene: TRBD2
J gene: TRBJ2-5
V gene: TRBV6-5

CDR3 DNA: TGTGCCAGCAGCGGTGACACCGGGGAGCTGTTTTTT
CDR3 protein: CASSGDTGELFF
CDR3 length: 12
clone size: few
D gene: .
J gene: TRBJ2-2
V gene: TRBV7-2

CDR3 DNA: TGTGCCAGCAGCCAGCGAGCGCAGTATTTT
CDR3 protein: CASSQRAQYF
CDR3 length: 10
clone size: few
D gene: .
J gene: TRBJ2-3
V gene: TRBV7-9

CDR3 DNA: TGTGCCAGCAGTTTACCCAGGACAGGGGGCCCTTTTGGTGGCTACACCTTC
CDR3 protein: CASSLPRTGGPFGGYTF
CDR3 length: 17
clone size: few
D gene: TRBD1
J gene: TRBJ1-2
V gene: TRBV12-3/TRBV12-4

CDR3 DNA: TGTGCCAGCAGCTTTTACGGGCAGGGTAGAAATGAGCAGTTCTTC
CDR3 protein: CASSFYGQGRNEQFF
CDR3 length: 15
clone size: .
D gene: .
J gene: TRBJ2-1
V gene: TRBV7-9

CDR3 DNA: TGTGCCAGCAGCACCTTAGCGGGAGGTAGGAATGAGCAGTTCTTC
CDR3 protein: CASSTLAGGRNEQFF
CDR3 length: 15
clone size: .
D gene: TRBD2
J gene: TRBJ2-1
V gene: TRBV7-6